A selection of T cell receptor beta chains follows, all from one sample in a study of blood T cell repertoires in COVID-19. The assay was immunoSEQ multiplex PCR, and TCRdb's table has in-frame clones only and misses some. The table records about 220,000 clones, 70% to 90% of them present only once. The sample consisted of peripheral blood. The receptors derive from a man aged 50 to 59 who had recovered from COVID-19. Each CDR3 is given without its conserved first and last residue.

TRBV28 ASSLRRGEQY
TRBV6-6 ASSSEQTSGRETQY
TRBV19 ASSLGNTIY
TRBV10-3 AISESPGTYEQY
TRBV20-1 SATETANNEQF
TRBV6-5 ASSFQTGQGNQPQH
TRBV30 AWRGGGPQY
TRBV5-1 ASAPRTGGDTEAF
TRBV3-1/TRBV3-2 ASSQVRRKETQY
TRBV3-1/TRBV3-2 ASSQMSGVNSPLH
TRBV2 ASSASQGIEQY
TRBV6-5 ASSYSSGHPYEQY
TRBV27 ASTSWGGAEAF
TRBV5-6 ASSLLRGSSYEQY
TRBV27 ASSLSSVTPSSYEQY
TRBV27 ASSTILGHQPQH
TRBV5-3 ARSFLRGGSGANVLT
TRBV2 ASSESRGFRSGANVLT
TRBV7-9 ASSSIMVIGDTEAF
TRBV12-3/TRBV12-4 ASSTGSYEQY
TRBV4-1 ASSLTYSNQPQH
TRBV7-9 ASSLGLAGGSPYEQY
TRBV2 ASSQGMIEKLF
TRBV27 ASSLRGGGISGNTIY
TRBV6-5 ASRPTSYEQY
TRBV28 ASSFGLNTDTQY
TRBV11-2 ASSVGLAGDGADTQY
TRBV3-1/TRBV3-2 ASSQARGGTGANVLT
TRBV27 ASSFLASSYEQY
TRBV4-2 ASSQNTGVSLLNTEAF
TRBV10-3 AARAGTPGSYNEQF
TRBV6-5 ASSYSRQLYEQY
TRBV5-1 ASSLDRAGNTIY
TRBV27 ASNTGLAVSYNEQF
TRBV4-1 ASRGTKH
TRBV5-6 ASSLGGRVYGYT
TRBV7-9 ASSQPLGRGTDTQY
TRBV7-9 ASSPGLAGGSQETQY
TRBV27 ASRGTTSYEQY
TRBV7-8 ASSLGWVTGIQPQH
TRBV3-1/TRBV3-2 ASSRDRDRDYNEQF
TRBV19 ASSMRGDSSYEQY
TRBV10-2 ASSEPVTGVTNEQF
TRBV5-4 ASNRDTFNYGYT
TRBV6-5 ASTMTVLYGYT
TRBV5-1 ASSFFGELNTEAF
TRBV27 ASSLDGGRTDTQY
TRBV6-5 ASSSSTLWNEQF
TRBV19 ASRTAGTGTDTQY
TRBV14 ASSPPGTQNTEAF
TRBV3-1/TRBV3-2 ASSGQGLMGYGYT
TRBV7-6 ASSPGTGKLSEQY
TRBV27 ASRRGQRRVTNEKLF
TRBV27 ASSLAWGESYEQY
TRBV20-1 SARQIYGYT
TRBV2 ASEPAWEDSYEQY
TRBV4-1 ASSQRTSGIGANVLT
TRBV5-6 ASSLWDRGRYEQY
TRBV28 ASSQGAEGANVLT
TRBV27 ASSLIPSGATQY